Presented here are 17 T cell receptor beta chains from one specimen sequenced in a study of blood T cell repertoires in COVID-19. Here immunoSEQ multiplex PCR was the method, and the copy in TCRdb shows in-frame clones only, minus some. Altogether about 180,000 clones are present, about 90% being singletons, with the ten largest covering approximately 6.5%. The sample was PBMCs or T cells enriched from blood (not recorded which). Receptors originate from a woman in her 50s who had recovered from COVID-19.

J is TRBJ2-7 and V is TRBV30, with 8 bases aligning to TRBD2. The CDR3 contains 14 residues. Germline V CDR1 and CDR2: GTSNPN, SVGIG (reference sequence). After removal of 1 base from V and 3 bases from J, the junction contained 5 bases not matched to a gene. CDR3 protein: CAWSGRTSLYEQYF. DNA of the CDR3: TGTGCCTGGAGTGGGAGGACTAGCCTCTACGAGCAGTACTTC.

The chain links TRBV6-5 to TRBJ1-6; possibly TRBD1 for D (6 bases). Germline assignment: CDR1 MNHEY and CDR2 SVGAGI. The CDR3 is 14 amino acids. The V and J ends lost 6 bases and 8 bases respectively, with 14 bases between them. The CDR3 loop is CASSRTVRDSPLHF. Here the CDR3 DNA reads TGTGCCAGCAGCCGGACAGTGAGAGATTCACCCCTCCACTTT.

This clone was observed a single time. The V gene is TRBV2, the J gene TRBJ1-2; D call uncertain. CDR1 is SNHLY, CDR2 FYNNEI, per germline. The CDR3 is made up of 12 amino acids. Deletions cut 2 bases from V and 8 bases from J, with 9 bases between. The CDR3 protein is CASSETFGGYTF. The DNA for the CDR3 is TGTGCCAGCAGTGAAACGTTCGGGGGCTACACCTTC.

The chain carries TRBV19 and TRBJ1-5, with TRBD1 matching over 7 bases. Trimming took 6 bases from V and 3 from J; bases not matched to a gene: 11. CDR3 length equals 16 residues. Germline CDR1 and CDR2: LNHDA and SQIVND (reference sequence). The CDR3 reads CASSEWGRGANQPQHF. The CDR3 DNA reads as TGTGCCAGTAGCGAATGGGGCAGGGGGGCCAATCAGCCCCAGCATTTT.

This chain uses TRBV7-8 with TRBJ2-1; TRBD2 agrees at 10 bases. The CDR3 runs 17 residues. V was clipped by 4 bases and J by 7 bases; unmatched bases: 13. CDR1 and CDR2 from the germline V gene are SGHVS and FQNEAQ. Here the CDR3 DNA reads TGTGCCAGCAGCTGGACTCCGGGACTAGCGAGAGGGAATGAGCAGTTCTTC. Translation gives CASSWTPGLARGNEQFF.

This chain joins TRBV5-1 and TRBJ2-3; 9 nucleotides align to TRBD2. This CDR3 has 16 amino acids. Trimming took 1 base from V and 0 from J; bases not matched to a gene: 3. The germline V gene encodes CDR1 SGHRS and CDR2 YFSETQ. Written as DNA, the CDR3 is TGCGCCAGCAGCTTGTCGGGGACTAGCAGCACAGATACGCAGTATTTT. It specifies CASSLSGTSSTDTQYF.

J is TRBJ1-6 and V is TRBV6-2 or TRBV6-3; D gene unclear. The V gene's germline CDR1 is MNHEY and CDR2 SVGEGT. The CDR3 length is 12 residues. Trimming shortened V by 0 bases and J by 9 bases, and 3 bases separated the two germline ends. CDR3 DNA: TGTGCCAGCAGTTACTCCCGTTCACCCCTCCACTTT. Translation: CASSYSRSPLHF.

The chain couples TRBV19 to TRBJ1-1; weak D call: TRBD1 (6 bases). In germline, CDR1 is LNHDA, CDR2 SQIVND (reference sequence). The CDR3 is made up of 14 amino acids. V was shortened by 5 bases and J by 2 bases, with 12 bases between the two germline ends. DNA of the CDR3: TGTGCCAGTAGTCGGACAGAAACTAACACTGAAGCTTTCTTT. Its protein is CASSRTETNTEAFF.

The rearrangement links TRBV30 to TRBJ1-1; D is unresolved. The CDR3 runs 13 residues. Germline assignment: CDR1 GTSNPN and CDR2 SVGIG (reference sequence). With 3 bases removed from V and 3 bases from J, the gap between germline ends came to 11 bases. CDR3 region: CAWREDGDTEAFF. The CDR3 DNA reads TGTGCCTGGAGGGAGGATGGGGACACTGAAGCTTTCTTT.

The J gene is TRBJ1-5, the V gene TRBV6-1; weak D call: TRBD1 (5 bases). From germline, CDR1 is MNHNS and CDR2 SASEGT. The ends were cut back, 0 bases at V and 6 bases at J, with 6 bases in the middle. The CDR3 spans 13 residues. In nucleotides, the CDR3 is TGTGCCAGCAGTGAAGCGGGGCGTCAGCCCCAGCATTTT. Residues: CASSEAGRQPQHF.

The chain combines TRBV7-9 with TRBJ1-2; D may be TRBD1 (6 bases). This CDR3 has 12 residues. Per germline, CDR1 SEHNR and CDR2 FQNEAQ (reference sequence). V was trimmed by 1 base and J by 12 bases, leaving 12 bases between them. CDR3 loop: CASSLGPGENTF. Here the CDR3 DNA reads TGTGCCAGCAGCTTAGGGCCAGGGGAGAACACCTTC.

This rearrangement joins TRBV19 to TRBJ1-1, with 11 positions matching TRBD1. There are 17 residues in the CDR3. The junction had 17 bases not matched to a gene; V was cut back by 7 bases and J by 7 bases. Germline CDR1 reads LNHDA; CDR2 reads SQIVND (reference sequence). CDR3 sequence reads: CASTTIPDRGLISEAFF. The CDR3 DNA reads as TGTGCCAGTACCACAATCCCGGACAGGGGGCTTATCAGTGAAGCTTTCTTT.

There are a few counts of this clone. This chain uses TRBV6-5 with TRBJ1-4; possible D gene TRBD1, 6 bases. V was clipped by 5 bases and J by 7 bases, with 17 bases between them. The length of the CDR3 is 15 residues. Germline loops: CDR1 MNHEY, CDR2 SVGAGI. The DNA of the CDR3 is TGTGCCAGCAGTACGACGCAGGGGTCTCCTGAAAAACTGTTTTTT. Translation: CASSTTQGSPEKLFF.

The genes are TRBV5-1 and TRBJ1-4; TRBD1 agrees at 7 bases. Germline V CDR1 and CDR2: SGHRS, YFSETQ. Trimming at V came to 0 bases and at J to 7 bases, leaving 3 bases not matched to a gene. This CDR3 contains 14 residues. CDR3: CASSLGGDSEKLFF. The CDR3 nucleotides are TGCGCCAGCAGCTTGGGTGGGGACAGTGAAAAACTGTTTTTT.

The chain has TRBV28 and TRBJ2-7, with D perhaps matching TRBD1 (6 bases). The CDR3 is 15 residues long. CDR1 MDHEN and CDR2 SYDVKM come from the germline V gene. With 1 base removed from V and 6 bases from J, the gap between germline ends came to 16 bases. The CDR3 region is CASSLYAPGAAEQYF. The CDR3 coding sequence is TGTGCCAGCAGTTTATATGCCCCAGGGGCGGCCGAGCAGTACTTC. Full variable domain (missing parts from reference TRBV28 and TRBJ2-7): DVKVTQSSRYLVKRTGEKVFLECVQDMDHENMFWYRQDPGLGLRLIYFSYDVKMKEKGDIPEGYSVSREKKERFSLILESASTNQTSMYLCASSLYAPGAAEQYFGPGTRLTVT.

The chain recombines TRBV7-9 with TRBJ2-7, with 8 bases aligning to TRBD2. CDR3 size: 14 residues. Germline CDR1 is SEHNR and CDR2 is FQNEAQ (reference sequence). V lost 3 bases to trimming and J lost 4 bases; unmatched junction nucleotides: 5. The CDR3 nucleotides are TGTGCCAGCAGCTTTCTGGGACTAGAGTACGAGCAGTACTTC. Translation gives CASSFLGLEYEQYF. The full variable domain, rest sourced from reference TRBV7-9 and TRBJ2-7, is DTGVSQNPRHKITKRGQNVTFRCDPISEHNRLYWYRQTLGQGPEFLTYFQNEAQLEKSRLLSDRFSAERPKGSFSTLEIQRTEQGDSAMYLCASSFLGLEYEQYFGPGTRLTVT.

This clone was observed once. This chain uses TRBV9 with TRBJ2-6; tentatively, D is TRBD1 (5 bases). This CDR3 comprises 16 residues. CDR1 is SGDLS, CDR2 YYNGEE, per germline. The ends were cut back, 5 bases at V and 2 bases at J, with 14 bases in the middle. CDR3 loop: CASSGTGLPGANVLTF. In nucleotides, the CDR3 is TGTGCCAGCAGTGGTACAGGTCTCCCTGGGGCCAACGTCCTGACTTTC.